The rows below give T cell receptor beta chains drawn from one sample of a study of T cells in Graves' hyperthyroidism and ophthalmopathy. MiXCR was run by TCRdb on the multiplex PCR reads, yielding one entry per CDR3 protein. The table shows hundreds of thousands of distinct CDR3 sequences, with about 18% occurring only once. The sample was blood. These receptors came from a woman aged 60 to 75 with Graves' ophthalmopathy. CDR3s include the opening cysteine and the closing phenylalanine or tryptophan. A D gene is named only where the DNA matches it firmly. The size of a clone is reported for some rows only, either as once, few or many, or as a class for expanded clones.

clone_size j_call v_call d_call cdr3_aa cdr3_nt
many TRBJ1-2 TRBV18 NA CASSLDQSYGYTF TGTGCCAGCTCACTGGACCAGTCCTATGGCTACACCTTC
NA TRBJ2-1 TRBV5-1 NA CASSPGDTGIHEQFF TGCGCCAGCAGCCCCGGGGATACAGGGATTCATGAGCAGTTCTTC
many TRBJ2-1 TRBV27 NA CASRRTDSYNEQFF TGTGCCAGCAGAAGGACAGACTCCTACAATGAGCAGTTCTTC
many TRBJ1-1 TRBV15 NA CATSRTKWRADTEAFF TGTGCCACCAGCAGAACCAAGTGGAGGGCGGACACTGAAGCTTTCTTT
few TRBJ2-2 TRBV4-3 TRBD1 CASSQDLGRGMDTGELFF TGCGCCAGCAGCCAAGATTTGGGCAGGGGGATGGACACCGGGGAGCTGTTTTTT
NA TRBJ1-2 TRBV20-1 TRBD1 CSARFRTGVGYTF TGCAGTGCTAGGTTTAGGACAGGGGTTGGCTACACCTTC
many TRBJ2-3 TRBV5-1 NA CASRSAGTDTQYF TGCGCCAGCAGGTCCGCAGGCACAGATACGCAGTATTTT
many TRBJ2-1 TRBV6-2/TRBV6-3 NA CASSYGGGTRRRNEQFF TGTGCCAGCAGTTACGGTGGCGGGACCCGAAGAAGGAATGAGCAGTTCTTC
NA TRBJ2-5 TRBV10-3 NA CAISRSGAVQETQYF TGTGCCATCAGCCGCTCGGGAGCGGTCCAAGAGACCCAGTACTTC
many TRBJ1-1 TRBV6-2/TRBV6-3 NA CASSSQMNTEAFF TGTGCCAGCAGTTCACAGATGAACACTGAAGCTTTCTTT
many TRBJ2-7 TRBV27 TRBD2 CASSLSLSGRAYEQYF TGTGCCAGCAGTTTATCTCTTAGCGGGAGGGCCTACGAGCAGTACTTC
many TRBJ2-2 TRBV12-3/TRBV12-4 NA CASSFSLSGELFF TGTGCCAGCAGTTTCTCCCTGTCAGGGGAGCTGTTTTTT
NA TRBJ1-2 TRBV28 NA CASSLLTANYGYTF TGTGCCAGCAGTTTATTGACGGCTAACTATGGCTACACCTTC
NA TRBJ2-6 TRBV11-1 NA CASSPKRGANVLTF TGTGCCAGCAGCCCCAAACGGGGGGCCAACGTCCTGACTTTC
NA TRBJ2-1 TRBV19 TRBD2 CASSTSGTRRNEQFF TGTGCCAGTAGTACATCCGGGACTAGGAGAAATGAGCAGTTCTTC
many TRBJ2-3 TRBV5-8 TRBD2 CASSLTSGYTDTQYF TGTGCCAGCAGCTTAACTAGCGGTTACACAGATACGCAGTATTTT
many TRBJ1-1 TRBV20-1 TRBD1 CSARDPGQGATEAFF TGCAGTGCTAGAGATCCGGGACAGGGGGCCACTGAAGCTTTCTTT
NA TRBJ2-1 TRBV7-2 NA CASSLLGVQFF TGTGCCAGCAGCTTACTAGGGGTCCAGTTCTTC
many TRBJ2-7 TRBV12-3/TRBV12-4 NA CASGRPYSYEQYF TGTGCCAGCGGACGGCCCTACTCCTACGAGCAGTACTTC
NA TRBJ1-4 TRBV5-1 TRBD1 CASSLAGGESTNEKLFF TGCGCCAGCAGCTTGGCAGGGGGGGAATCAACTAATGAAAAACTGTTTTTT
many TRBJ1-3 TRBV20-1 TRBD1 CSAYRGLGNTIYF TGCAGTGCTTACAGGGGTTTGGGAAACACCATATATTTT
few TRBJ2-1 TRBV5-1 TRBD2 CASSSGTNYNEQFF TGCGCCAGCAGCTCCGGGACTAACTACAATGAGCAGTTCTTC
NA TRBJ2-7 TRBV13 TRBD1 CASSSRDRFYYEQYF TGTGCCAGCAGCTCGAGGGACAGGTTCTACTACGAGCAGTACTTC
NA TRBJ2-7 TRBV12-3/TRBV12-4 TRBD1 CASSATGQGAKEQYF TGTGCCAGCAGTGCTACGGGACAGGGGGCAAAAGAGCAGTACTTC
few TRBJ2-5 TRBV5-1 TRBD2 CASSSGGQETQYF TGCGCCAGCAGTTCCGGGGGGCAAGAGACCCAGTACTTC
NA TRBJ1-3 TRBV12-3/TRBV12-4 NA CASSLGALGRNTIYF TGTGCCAGCAGCCTGGGGGCCCTAGGGAGAAACACCATATATTTT
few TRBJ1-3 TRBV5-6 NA CASSLGRPRDGNTIYF TGTGCCAGCAGCTTGGGTAGACCTCGGGACGGAAACACCATATATTTT
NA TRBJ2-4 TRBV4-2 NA CASNQDPGGLAKNIQYF TGTGCCAGCAACCAAGATCCAGGAGGTCTAGCCAAAAACATTCAGTACTTC
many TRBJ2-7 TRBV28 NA CASSLSSAEGDEQYF TGTGCCAGCAGTTTATCTAGCGCCGAAGGGGACGAGCAGTACTTC
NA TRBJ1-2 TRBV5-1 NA CASSLGRPESGYTF TGCGCCAGCAGCCTGGGACGCCCAGAAAGTGGCTACACCTTC
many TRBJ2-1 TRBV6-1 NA CASSFLGPLGGEQFF TGTGCCAGCAGTTTCTTGGGGCCCTTGGGTGGTGAGCAGTTCTTC
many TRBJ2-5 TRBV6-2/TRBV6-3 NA CASSYISARETQYF TGTGCCAGCAGTTACATTTCGGCGAGAGAGACCCAGTACTTC
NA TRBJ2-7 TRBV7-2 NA CASSLSDSAYEQYF TGTGCCAGCAGCTTATCTGACAGTGCCTACGAGCAGTACTTC
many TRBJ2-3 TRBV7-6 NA CASSLVRDTQYF TGTGCCAGCAGCTTAGTTAGAGATACGCAGTATTTT
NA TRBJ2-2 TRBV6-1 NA CASSVSFVLGSGELFF TGTGCCAGCAGTGTATCCTTTGTTTTGGGCTCCGGGGAGCTGTTTTTT
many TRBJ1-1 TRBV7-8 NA CASSLMIMNTEAFF TGTGCCAGCAGCTTAATGATTATGAACACTGAAGCTTTCTTT
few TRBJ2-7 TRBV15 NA CATSRDVRVEQYF TGTGCCACCAGCAGAGATGTGAGGGTCGAGCAGTACTTC
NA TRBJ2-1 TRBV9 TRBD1 CASSTEGGQSYNEQFF TGTGCCAGCAGTACCGAAGGGGGACAGAGCTACAATGAGCAGTTCTTC
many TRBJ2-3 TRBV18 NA CASSQLGDTDTQYF TGTGCCAGCTCACAACTCGGGGACACAGATACGCAGTATTTT
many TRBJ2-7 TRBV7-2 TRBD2 CASSLGLAGYYEQYF TGTGCCAGCAGCTTAGGACTAGCGGGATACTACGAGCAGTACTTC
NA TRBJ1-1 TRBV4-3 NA CASSQMTLNTEAFF TGCGCCAGCAGCCAAATGACGTTGAACACTGAAGCTTTCTTT